This entry lists 26 T cell receptor beta chains sequenced from one sample in a study of blood T cell repertoires in COVID-19. The assay was immunoSEQ multiplex PCR, and TCRdb's table has in-frame clones only and misses some. The sample gives some 80,000 clones, over 75% of which show up once; 12% is in the top ten. The source material was peripheral blood. These receptors were taken from a man older than 75 with acute or convalescent COVID-19.

The chain has TRBV7-3 and TRBJ1-2, with TRBD1 matching 10 bases. Germline CDR1 reads SGHTA; CDR2 reads FQGTGA. The CDR3 loop spans 15 amino acids. V lost 2 bases to trimming and J lost 6 bases; unmatched junction nucleotides: 6. CDR3 DNA sequence: TGTGCCAGCAGCTTATATTGGACAGGGGGAAATGGCTACACCTTC. This codes for CASSLYWTGGNGYTF. Complete variable domain (other parts from reference TRBV7-3 and TRBJ1-2): GAGVSQTPSNKVTEKGKYVELRCDPISGHTALYWYRQSLGQGPEFLIYFQGTGAADDSGLPNDRFFAVRPEGSVSTLKIQRTERGDSAVYLCASSLYWTGGNGYTFGSGTRLTVV.

The V and J genes are TRBV27 and TRBJ2-6; TRBD1 agrees at 8 bases. This CDR3 spans 17 amino acids. V dropped 7 bases and J dropped 8; count of bases not matched to a gene: 16. Germline loops: CDR1 MNHEY, CDR2 SMNVEV (reference sequence). The CDR3 is CASTHGSGGSGTNVLTF. In nucleotides, the CDR3 is TGTGCCAGCACTCACGGGTCAGGGGGCTCGGGTACCAACGTCCTGACTTTC. Using reference TRBV27 and TRBJ2-6 for the parts outside the CDR3, the full variable domain is EAQVTQNPRYLITVTGKKLTVTCSQNMNHEYMSWYRQDPGLGLRQIYYSMNVEVTDKGDVPEGYKVSRKEKRNFPLILESPSPNQTSLYFCASTHGSGGSGTNVLTFGAGSRLTVL.

In this sample, this clone turned up once. This sequence joins TRBV2 and TRBJ2-1; the match to TRBD2 covers 10 bases. CDR1 is SNHLY and CDR2 is FYNNEI in the germline V gene. This CDR3 has 16 amino acids. V dropped 6 bases and J dropped 3; count of bases not matched to a gene: 8. The CDR3: CASRELLAGGYNEQFF. CDR3 coding DNA: TGTGCCAGCAGGGAATTATTAGCGGGGGGCTACAATGAGCAGTTCTTC.

The chain carries TRBV3-1 (or the pseudogene TRBV3-2) and TRBJ1-4; D unclear. V dropped 4 bases and J dropped 7 bases, with 16 bases sitting between them. The CDR3 has 15 residues. Per germline, CDR1 LGHDT and CDR2 YNNKEL (reference sequence). The CDR3 DNA reads TGTGCCAGCAGCCGATCATCCAAGGAGGGTGAAAAACTGTTTTTT. Translating it yields CASSRSSKEGEKLFF.

The chain has TRBV7-3 and TRBJ1-2, with D possibly TRBD1 on 6 matching bases. V was pared by 4 bases and J by 3 bases, with 15 bases between. This CDR3 is 15 amino acids long. Germline CDR1 and CDR2: SGHTA and FQGTGA. The CDR3: CASSSVGGGDYGYTF. The CDR3 DNA is TGTGCCAGCAGCTCCGTAGGGGGGGGAGACTATGGCTACACCTTC.

This chain connects TRBV5-4 to TRBJ2-5; D possibly corresponds to TRBD1 (6 bases). The CDR3 is 14 residues long. With 4 bases removed from V and 5 bases from J, the gap between germline ends came to 15 bases. Germline loops: CDR1 SGHNT, CDR2 YYREEE (reference sequence). The CDR3, as DNA: TGTGCCAGCAGCCCGAGGGGGATTCGGGAGACCCAGTACTTC. Its translation: CASSPRGIRETQYF.

This chain links TRBV29-1 with TRBJ2-6; a possible D gene is TRBD1 (5 bases). Germline lookup yields CDR1 SQVTM and CDR2 ANQGSEA. The CDR3 is made up of 16 amino acids. The germline V and J ends were trimmed by 1 base and 1 base, with 11 bases remaining between them. In nucleotides, the CDR3 is TGCAGCGTTGAAGGGACATTACAGTCTGGGGCCAACGTCCTGACTTTC. It codes for CSVEGTLQSGANVLTF.

The chain combines TRBV6-5 with TRBJ2-5; 8 positions match TRBD2. The CDR3 is 13 amino acids. The V segment lost 7 bases and the J segment 6 bases; nucleotides outside the gene matches: 7. The germline gives CDR1 MNHEY, CDR2 SVGAGI. The CDR3 is CASTPGGGQTQYF. The CDR3 region has the DNA TGTGCCAGCACCCCCGGGGGGGGACAGACCCAGTACTTC.

The V gene is TRBV27, the J gene TRBJ1-2; 10 bases map to TRBD1. V was pared by 5 bases and J by 2 bases, with 11 bases of the junction left unmatched. From germline, CDR1 is MNHEY and CDR2 SMNVEV (reference sequence). This CDR3 has 17 residues. The CDR3 region has the DNA TGTGCCAGCAGTATCACCGGGACAGGGGCCAGCAACTATGGCTACACCTTC. It yields the protein CASSITGTGASNYGYTF.

V and J are TRBV9 and TRBJ1-4; 12 nucleotides agree with TRBD1. CDR3 length equals 15 residues. Unmatched junction bases numbered 4, after V lost 4 bases and J lost 6 bases. The germline V gene encodes CDR1 SGDLS and CDR2 YYNGEE. CDR3 sequence: CASSPWDRGHEKLFF. In DNA form, the CDR3 reads TGTGCCAGCAGCCCTTGGGACAGGGGGCATGAAAAACTGTTTTTT. The full variable domain, completed using reference TRBV9 and TRBJ1-4, is DSGVTQTPKHLITATGQRVTLRCSPRSGDLSVYWYQQSLDQGLQFLIQYYNGEERAKGNILERFSAQQFPDLHSELNLSSLELGDSALYFCASSPWDRGHEKLFFGSGTQLSVL.

V is TRBV3-1 (or the pseudogene TRBV3-2) and J is TRBJ2-5; 13 nucleotides align to TRBD2. Germline V CDR1 and CDR2: LGHDT, YNNKEL (reference sequence). This CDR3 region has 17 residues. The V segment lost 7 bases and the J segment 5 bases; nucleotides outside the gene matches: 13. The chain's CDR3 is CASTNTRLAGGRETQYF. The CDR3 nucleotides are TGTGCCAGCACTAACACGAGACTAGCGGGGGGCCGGGAGACCCAGTACTTC.

The chain is built from TRBV5-1 and TRBJ2-7, with TRBD2 as a possible D gene (6 bases). Germline CDR1 is SGHRS and CDR2 is YFSETQ. The CDR3 is made up of 13 amino acids. The germline V and J ends were trimmed by 0 bases and 5 bases, with 9 bases remaining between them. CDR3 sequence (DNA): TGCGCCAGCAGCTTGGCTGGGGAGGACGAGCAGTACTTC. Translating gives CASSLAGEDEQYF.

This clone was seen once. The chain has TRBV19 and TRBJ1-3; 9 positions match TRBD1. Germline CDR1 reads LNHDA; CDR2 reads SQIVND (reference sequence). The CDR3 loop spans 15 amino acids. V was clipped by 5 bases and J by 0 bases; unmatched bases: 2. The CDR3 DNA reads as TGTGCCAGTAGTCGGACAGGGGACTCTGGAAACACCATATATTTT. Translated: CASSRTGDSGNTIYF.

The chain is built from TRBV19 and TRBJ1-5; D is perhaps TRBD1 (5 bases). CDR1 LNHDA and CDR2 SQIVND come from the germline V gene (reference sequence). With 3 bases removed from V and 0 bases from J, the gap between germline ends came to 9 bases. The CDR3 is made up of 15 amino acids. The CDR3 is CASSIIGDSNQPQHF. DNA for the CDR3: TGTGCCAGTAGTATTATAGGGGATAGCAATCAGCCCCAGCATTTT.

The chain's CDR3 is CASSLWFGRGPTEAFF. Here the CDR3 DNA reads TGTGCCAGCAGCTTGTGGTTCGGAAGGGGGCCCACTGAAGCTTTCTTT. This chain joins TRBV5-6 and TRBJ1-1, with 7 bases lining up with TRBD1. Germline CDR1 SGHDT, CDR2 YYEEEE. With 1 base clipped from V and 4 bases from J, the junction kept 10 bases outside the gene matches. The CDR3 loop spans 16 amino acids.

The chain couples TRBV3-1 (or the pseudogene TRBV3-2) to TRBJ2-7; 15 bases match TRBD2. The CDR3 spans 17 residues. Germline assignment: CDR1 LGHDT and CDR2 YNNKEL (reference sequence). With 3 bases clipped from V and 5 bases from J, the junction kept 8 bases outside the gene matches. This CDR3 reads CASSHRTSGGAFNEQYF. The DNA of the CDR3 is TGTGCCAGCAGCCATCGGACTAGCGGGGGGGCCTTCAACGAGCAGTACTTC.

This clone appeared a single time. The rearrangement joins TRBV18 to TRBJ2-5, with a tentative D call TRBD2 (6 bases). The V end was cut by 6 bases, the J end by 5 bases, with 13 bases between. CDR3 size: 13 residues. Per the germline V gene, CDR1 is KGHSH and CDR2 is LQKENI. In nucleotides, the CDR3 is TGTGCCAGCTCCCGGGGGATGGGGGAGACCCAGTACTTC. Encoded protein: CASSRGMGETQYF.

This chain links TRBV2 with TRBJ1-6; TRBD1 might be the D (6 bases). The V end was cut by 8 bases, the J end by 9 bases, with 20 bases between. CDR1 and CDR2 from the germline V gene are SNHLY and FYNNEI. This CDR3 region has 15 residues. This CDR3 is CASEGGGSESSPLHF. Here the CDR3 DNA reads TGTGCCAGCGAGGGGGGGGGTTCAGAGAGTTCACCCCTCCACTTT.

The chain links TRBV10-3 to TRBJ1-5, with 12 nucleotides matching TRBD1. J lost 7 bases, V lost 9 bases, and 7 bases had no gene match. CDR1 and CDR2 from the germline V gene are ENHRY and SYGVKD. The CDR3 length is 14 residues. The CDR3 sequence is CAMGTGGAGQPQHF. CDR3 nucleotides: TGTGCCATGGGGACAGGGGGCGCGGGGCAGCCCCAGCATTTT.

The genes are TRBV19 and TRBJ2-5; a weak D match, TRBD2 (6 bases). This CDR3 is 14 amino acids long. Trimming took 5 bases from V and 2 from J, leaving 12 bases between them. Per the germline V gene, CDR1 is LNHDA and CDR2 is SQIVND (reference sequence). CDR3 loop: CASSLFAGQETQYF. In DNA form, the CDR3 reads TGTGCCAGTAGTTTATTCGCGGGGCAAGAGACCCAGTACTTC.

This chain uses TRBV7-9 with TRBJ2-3; possibly TRBD1 for D (6 bases). V was pared by 4 bases and J by 2 bases, with 13 bases between. Germline CDR1 reads SEHNR; CDR2 reads FQNEAQ (reference sequence). This CDR3 spans 15 amino acids. The CDR3 reads CASSSQGRHTDTQYF. CDR3 DNA: TGTGCCAGCAGCTCACAGGGAAGGCACACAGATACGCAGTATTTT.

The V and J genes are TRBV25-1 and TRBJ1-1; 7 bases are a match to TRBD1. Losses at the gene ends were 3 bases for V and 0 bases for J; bases not matched to a gene: 4. Germline V gene data show CDR1 as MGHDK and CDR2 as SYGVNS. This CDR3 spans 15 amino acids. CDR3 sequence reads: CASSERQGLNTEAFF. The CDR3 DNA follows: TGTGCCAGCAGTGAGAGACAGGGCTTGAACACTGAAGCTTTCTTT.

This clone was observed a single time. This chain uses TRBV13 with TRBJ2-7; D is unresolved. Germline-derived CDR1 and CDR2 are PRHDT and FYEKMQ (reference sequence). With 3 bases removed from V and 5 bases from J, the gap between germline ends came to 5 bases. CDR3 length: 11 residues. CDR3 coding DNA: TGTGCCAGCAGCTTTGAGCACGAGCAGTACTTC. Its translation: CASSFEHEQYF. Full variable domain (rest looked up from reference TRBV13 and TRBJ2-7): AAGVIQSPRHLIKEKRETATLKCYPIPRHDTVYWYQQGPGQDPQFLISFYEKMQSDKGSIPDRFSAQQFSDYHSELNMSSLELGDSALYFCASSFEHEQYFGPGTRLTVT.

The genes are TRBV11-2 and TRBJ1-6; TRBD1 matches at 7 bases. CDR1 SGHAT and CDR2 FQNNGV come from the germline V gene. Trimming cost V 5 bases and J 5 bases; bases outside gene matches: 6. This CDR3 has 15 amino acids. CDR3 nucleotides: TGTGCCAGCAGCCAAAAGGGGGCGGATAATTCACCCCTCCACTTT. Protein: CASSQKGADNSPLHF. Supplemented by reference TRBV11-2 and TRBJ1-6, the full variable domain reads EAGVAQSPRYKIIEKRQSVAFWCNPISGHATLYWYQQILGQGPKLLIQFQNNGVVDDSQLPKDRFSAERLKGVDSTLKIQPAKLEDSAVYLCASSQKGADNSPLHFGNGTRLTVT.

The chain employs TRBV2 and TRBJ2-3, with 7 bases identical to TRBD1. Germline assignment: CDR1 SNHLY and CDR2 FYNNEI. The V segment lost 8 bases and the J segment 0 bases; nucleotides outside the gene matches: 11. The CDR3 is 16 amino acids. The CDR3, as DNA: TGTGCCAGCGGCCTAGAACAGGGGATAAGCACAGATACGCAGTATTTT. Amino acids: CASGLEQGISTDTQYF. The complete variable domain, with remaining parts taken from reference TRBV2 and TRBJ2-3, reads EPEVTQTPSHQVTQMGQEVILRCVPISNHLYFYWYRQILGQKVEFLVSFYNNEISEKSEIFDDQFSVERPDGSNFTLKIRSTKLEDSAMYFCASGLEQGISTDTQYFGPGTRLTVL.

V gene TRBV29-1 combines with J gene TRBJ1-2; 10 positions agree with TRBD1. Germline V gene lookup returns CDR1 SQVTM and CDR2 ANQGSEA. The CDR3 spans 13 residues. V shed 4 bases, J shed 3 bases, and the junction held 2 bases outside the gene matches. Here the CDR3 reads CSVGQGADYGYTF. Here the CDR3 DNA reads TGCAGCGTTGGACAGGGGGCGGACTATGGCTACACCTTC.